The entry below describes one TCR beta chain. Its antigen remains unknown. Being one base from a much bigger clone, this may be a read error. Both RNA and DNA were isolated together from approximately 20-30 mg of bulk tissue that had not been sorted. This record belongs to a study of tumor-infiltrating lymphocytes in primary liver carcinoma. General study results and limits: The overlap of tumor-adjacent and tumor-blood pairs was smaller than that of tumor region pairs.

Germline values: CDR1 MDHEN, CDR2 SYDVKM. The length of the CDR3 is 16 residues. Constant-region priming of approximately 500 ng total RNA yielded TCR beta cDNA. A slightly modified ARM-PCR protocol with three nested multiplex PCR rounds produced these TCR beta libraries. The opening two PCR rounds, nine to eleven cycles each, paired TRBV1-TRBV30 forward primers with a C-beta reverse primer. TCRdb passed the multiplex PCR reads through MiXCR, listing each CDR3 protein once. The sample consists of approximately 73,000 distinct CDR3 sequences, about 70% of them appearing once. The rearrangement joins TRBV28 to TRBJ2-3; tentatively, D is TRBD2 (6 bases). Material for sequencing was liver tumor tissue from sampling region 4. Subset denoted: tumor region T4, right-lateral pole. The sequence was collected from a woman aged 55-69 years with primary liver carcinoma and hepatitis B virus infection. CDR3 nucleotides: TGTGCCAGCAGTTTCTCACAGCCCACTAGCATAGATACGCAGTATTTT. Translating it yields CASSFSQPTSIDTQYF. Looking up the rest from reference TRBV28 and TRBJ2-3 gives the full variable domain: DVKVTQSSRYLVKRTGEKVFLECVQDMDHENMFWYRQDPGLGLRLIYFSYDVKMKEKGDIPEGYSVSREKKERFSLILESASTNQTSMYLCASSFSQPTSIDTQYFGPGTRLTVL.